The 28 T cell receptor beta chains reported below all come from one sample, sequenced in a study of blood T cell repertoires in COVID-19. Sequenced by immunoSEQ multiplex PCR; TCRdb stores in-frame clones only, minus some. The repertoire consists of 350,000 to 400,000 clones, with approximately 90% occurring once and the leading ten covering 0.97%. Sequencing was done on a sample of PBMCs or T cells enriched from blood (not recorded which). The receptors were sampled from a woman younger than 45 with acute COVID-19.

The chain has TRBV9 and TRBJ2-5; maybe TRBD2 (6 bases). The V gene lost 0 bases and the J gene lost 5 bases, with 11 bases spanning the gap. This CDR3 is built from 14 residues. Germline V gene sequence: CDR1 SGDLS, CDR2 YYNGEE. CDR3 loop: CASSVAGVRETQYF. The CDR3 region has the DNA TGTGCCAGCAGCGTAGCGGGGGTTAGGGAGACCCAGTACTTC.

The rearrangement uses TRBV7-9 and TRBJ1-1, with D perhaps matching TRBD1 (6 bases). The germline V and J ends were trimmed by 5 bases and 0 bases, with 16 bases remaining between them. The CDR3 has 16 residues. From germline, CDR1 is SEHNR and CDR2 FQNEAQ (reference sequence). The CDR3 nucleotides read TGTGCCAGCAGCAGTCGAATCGGACAGTTGAACACTGAAGCTTTCTTT. It is translated as CASSSRIGQLNTEAFF.

The chain employs TRBV5-1 and TRBJ1-3, with D perhaps matching TRBD1 (6 bases). The germline V gene has CDR1 SGHRS and CDR2 YFSETQ. The CDR3 has 16 amino acids. Trimming removed 3 bases from V and 0 bases from J, with 13 bases in between. CDR3 bases: TGCGCCAGCAGCTCTGGACAGAAACTCTCTGGAAACACCATATATTTT. Translation: CASSSGQKLSGNTIYF.

The V call is TRBV7-9, the J call TRBJ1-1, with 7 nucleotides matching TRBD1. The CDR3 is 14 amino acids. Germline V gene sequence: CDR1 SEHNR, CDR2 FQNEAQ (reference sequence). The J segment lost 5 bases and the V segment lost 1 base, leaving 4 bases of the junction unmatched. The CDR3 here is CASSLVGGGTEAFF. In DNA, the CDR3 is TGTGCCAGCAGCTTAGTAGGGGGCGGGACTGAAGCTTTCTTT. The whole variable domain, remainder taken from reference TRBV7-9 and TRBJ1-1, is DTGVSQNPRHKITKRGQNVTFRCDPISEHNRLYWYRQTLGQGPEFLTYFQNEAQLEKSRLLSDRFSAERPKGSFSTLEIQRTEQGDSAMYLCASSLVGGGTEAFFGQGTRLTVV.

The chain is built from TRBV5-1 and TRBJ2-7; 10 nucleotides align to TRBD1. This CDR3 region has 15 residues. J was trimmed by 6 bases and V by 4 bases; bases with no gene match: 10. Germline V CDR1 and CDR2: SGHRS, YFSETQ. CDR3 region: CASSGSGTGAREQYF. The CDR3 nucleotides read TGCGCCAGCAGCGGGTCCGGGACAGGGGCTCGCGAGCAGTACTTC.

The V gene is TRBV9, the J gene TRBJ2-1, with 7 bases fitting TRBD2. V lost 3 bases and J lost 2; bases outside the gene matches: 5. Germline V CDR1 and CDR2: SGDLS, YYNGEE. The CDR3 spans 15 residues. The CDR3 region has the DNA TGTGCCAGCAGCGCTAATGGGGGGGCCTACAATGAGCAGTTCTTC. Residues: CASSANGGAYNEQFF.

This chain links TRBV18 with TRBJ1-4; D uncertain. Germline CDR1 KGHSH, CDR2 LQKENI. The V and J ends lost 6 bases and 0 bases respectively, with 5 bases between them. The CDR3 contains 13 residues. CDR3 amino acids: CASSYTTNEKLFF. The CDR3 DNA is TGTGCCAGCTCGTATACAACTAATGAAAAACTGTTTTTT.

V and J are TRBV6-5 and TRBJ2-7, with a weak D call TRBD1 (6 bases). Germline loops: CDR1 MNHEY, CDR2 SVGAGI. CDR3 size: 13 residues. Trimming removed 5 bases from V and 2 bases from J, with 10 bases in between. CDR3 nucleotide sequence: TGTGCCAGCAGTCCTGGACAGACCTACGAGCAGTACTTC. Its protein product is CASSPGQTYEQYF.

The rearrangement links TRBV28 to TRBJ1-2; D may be TRBD1 (5 bases). V was trimmed by 2 bases and J by 5 bases, leaving 12 bases between them. Germline V gene lookup returns CDR1 MDHEN and CDR2 SYDVKM. The CDR3 length is 14 residues. CDR3 protein: CASSLGSGRYGYTF. CDR3 DNA: TGTGCCAGCAGTTTAGGATCAGGGAGGTATGGCTACACCTTC.

In its sample, this clone was seen many times. The rearrangement uses TRBV5-4 and TRBJ2-3; perhaps TRBD2 as D (6 bases). In germline, CDR1 is SGHNT, CDR2 YYREEE (reference sequence). The CDR3 covers 15 residues. V was shortened by 2 bases and J by 1 base, with 11 bases between the two germline ends. The CDR3 region is CASSFGGKGTDTQYF. CDR3 coding DNA: TGTGCCAGCAGCTTTGGGGGGAAGGGCACAGATACGCAGTATTTT.

This clone has just one count. The gene calls are TRBV5-4 and TRBJ1-2, with unresolved D. Germline CDR1 SGHNT, CDR2 YYREEE (reference sequence). Deletions cut 3 bases from V and 1 base from J, with 10 bases between. The length of the CDR3 is 14 residues. Here the CDR3 DNA reads TGTGCCAGCAGCTCTGGAGGGCGTAACTATGGCTACACCTTC. Translated: CASSSGGRNYGYTF. Looking up the rest from reference TRBV5-4 and TRBJ1-2 gives the full variable domain: ETGVTQSPTHLIKTRGQQVTLRCSSQSGHNTVSWYQQALGQGPQFIFQYYREEENGRGNFPPRFSGLQFPNYSSELNVNALELDDSALYLCASSSGGRNYGYTFGSGTRLTVV.

The genes are TRBV5-4 and TRBJ2-3, with no clear D. Trimming took off 0 bases at V and 2 bases at J, with 13 bases between the two ends. This CDR3 has 16 residues. Per germline, CDR1 SGHNT and CDR2 YYREEE (reference sequence). In DNA, the CDR3 is TGTGCCAGCAGCTTGGATATGGCTAGATCCACAGATACGCAGTATTTT. Its translation is CASSLDMARSTDTQYF. The full variable domain, in which reference TRBV5-4 and TRBJ2-3 provide the parts outside the CDR3, is ETGVTQSPTHLIKTRGQQVTLRCSSQSGHNTVSWYQQALGQGPQFIFQYYREEENGRGNFPPRFSGLQFPNYSSELNVNALELDDSALYLCASSLDMARSTDTQYFGPGTRLTVL.

V and J are TRBV20-1 and TRBJ2-1; possibly TRBD1 for D (6 bases). Germline V gene lookup returns CDR1 DFQATT and CDR2 SNEGSKA (reference sequence). V lost 6 bases and J lost 5, with 8 bases in between. CDR3 size: 11 residues. In DNA form, the CDR3 reads TGCAGTGCCTACAGGGACAATGAGCAGTTCTTC. Encoded protein: CSAYRDNEQFF.

The CDR3 nucleotides are TGTGCCAGCAGTTCTTTGGGGACACCGGTTGACGAGCAGTACTTC. Translation gives CASSSLGTPVDEQYF. J is TRBJ2-7 and V is TRBV27; TRBD1 is a possible D gene (6 bases). Germline CDR1 and CDR2: MNHEY and SMNVEV (reference sequence). The V gene lost 4 bases and the J gene lost 5 bases, with 18 bases spanning the gap. The CDR3 has 15 residues.

V is TRBV27 and J is TRBJ2-7; 8 bases are shared with TRBD1. Trimming removed 8 bases from V and 6 bases from J; junction bases left unmatched: 12. CDR1 MNHEY and CDR2 SMNVEV come from the germline V gene (reference sequence). This CDR3 spans 14 amino acids. CDR3 in amino acids: CASSPGTGGLEQYF. CDR3 DNA: TGTGCCAGCTCTCCCGGGACAGGCGGCCTCGAGCAGTACTTC.

This sequence joins TRBV6-5 and TRBJ1-1; no firm D call. Germline V gene sequence: CDR1 MNHEY, CDR2 SVGAGI. V lost 2 bases and J lost 4, with 14 bases in between. The CDR3 totals 15 residues. The CDR3 loop reads CASSYAPPPGTEAFF. CDR3 in DNA: TGTGCCAGCAGTTACGCTCCACCTCCGGGCACTGAAGCTTTCTTT.

The gene calls are TRBV7-2 and TRBJ2-7; the D gene is possibly TRBD1 (6 bases). Trimming removed 4 bases from V and 0 bases from J, with 10 bases in between. Germline assignment: CDR1 SGHTA and CDR2 FQGNSA. CDR3 length equals 14 residues. The CDR3 DNA reads TGTGCCAGCAGCTACGACAGGTTCTCCTACGAGCAGTACTTC. Translating gives CASSYDRFSYEQYF.

This sequence joins TRBV19 and TRBJ1-4, with D unclear. The CDR3 has 15 residues. V lost 3 bases and J 5 bases, leaving 13 bases between the germline ends. Germline V gene data show CDR1 as LNHDA and CDR2 as SQIVND (reference sequence). The CDR3 region has the DNA TGTGCCAGTAGTATGCAGCGGCCCCCAAATGAAAAACTGTTTTTT. As protein: CASSMQRPPNEKLFF.

CDR3: CSVEGDGAPNIQYF. The CDR3, as DNA: TGCAGCGTTGAAGGGGATGGGGCTCCAAACATTCAGTACTTC. This rearrangement joins TRBV29-1 to TRBJ2-4; a possible D gene is TRBD1 (5 bases). V lost 1 base and J lost 6, with 13 bases in between. Looked up from germline, CDR1 is SQVTM and CDR2 is ANQGSEA. The CDR3 covers 14 residues.

The chain uses TRBV6-1 and TRBJ2-3; perhaps TRBD2 as D (5 bases). The CDR3 has 15 amino acids. Trimming pared 1 base from V and 1 base from J, leaving 9 bases between. Germline V gene data show CDR1 as MNHNS and CDR2 as SASEGT. This chain's CDR3 is CASSEEISGTDTQYF. The CDR3 bases are TGTGCCAGCAGTGAAGAAATTAGCGGCACAGATACGCAGTATTTT.

This clone was found a few times. V is TRBV24-1 and J is TRBJ1-6, with D perhaps matching TRBD1 (6 bases). Trimming removed 4 bases at V and 8 bases at J, with 14 bases between. The CDR3 covers 15 residues. Germline loops: CDR1 KGHDR, CDR2 SFDVKD. The CDR3: CATSEGALGDSPLHF. The CDR3 DNA reads TGTGCCACCAGTGAGGGGGCCCTGGGGGATTCACCCCTCCACTTT.

This chain connects TRBV19 to TRBJ2-7; D is possibly TRBD1 (6 bases). The CDR3 extends over 14 amino acids. V lost 9 bases and J 2 bases, leaving 17 bases between the germline ends. Germline V lookup: CDR1 LNHDA, CDR2 SQIVND (reference sequence). The DNA of the CDR3 is TGTGCCAGGAGGACAGCCGCCCACCCCTACGAGCAGTACTTC. Translation gives CARRTAAHPYEQYF.

The chain is built from TRBV6-4 and TRBJ2-5; D is uncertain. The V end lost 0 bases, the J end lost 5 bases, and 7 bases lay between the germline ends. This CDR3 contains 13 residues. Looked up from germline, CDR1 is MRHNA and CDR2 is SNTAGT. The CDR3 is CASSDSPQETQYF. DNA of the CDR3: TGTGCCAGCAGTGACTCCCCCCAGGAGACCCAGTACTTC.

V gene TRBV12-3 or TRBV12-4 combines with J gene TRBJ1-3; TRBD1 might be the D (5 bases). The CDR3 is 13 amino acids. V lost 7 bases and J 4 bases, leaving 11 bases between the germline ends. CDR3 DNA: TGTGCCAGCAAGGATGGGGGGGGAAACACCATATATTTT. Its translation is CASKDGGGNTIYF.

CDR3 coding DNA: TGTGCCAGCAGCGTAGTAGCGGACTCCTACGAGCAGTACTTC. Protein: CASSVVADSYEQYF. J is TRBJ2-7 and V is TRBV9, with D possibly matching TRBD2 (6 bases). This CDR3 comprises 14 residues. Between the trimmed V and J ends, which lost 0 bases and 0 bases, there was a span of 7 bases. Germline V lookup: CDR1 SGDLS, CDR2 YYNGEE.

This rearrangement joins TRBV12-3 or TRBV12-4 to TRBJ1-5; 7 nucleotides agree with TRBD1. Trimming cost V 7 bases and J 9 bases; bases outside gene matches: 9. This CDR3 is 13 amino acids long. The CDR3 DNA reads as TGTGCCAGCAATCGACAGGGCCGGGGGCCCCAGCATTTT. Translated, it gives CASNRQGRGPQHF.

Comments on this clone: The identical CDR3 is also encoded by other nucleotide sequences in the sample. The V gene is TRBV5-1, the J gene TRBJ2-3, with a weak D call TRBD1 (5 bases). V lost 4 bases and J 0 bases, leaving 9 bases between the germline ends. The germline gives CDR1 SGHRS, CDR2 YFSETQ. The CDR3 loop spans 14 amino acids. The CDR3 sequence: CASSLGHSTDTQYF. The DNA of the CDR3 is TGCGCCAGCAGCCTAGGACATAGCACAGATACGCAGTATTTT.

The chain joins TRBV2 to TRBJ1-1; D is ambiguous. V lost 6 bases, J lost 0 bases, and 11 bases lay in between. Germline values: CDR1 SNHLY, CDR2 FYNNEI. The length of the CDR3 is 14 residues. The DNA of the CDR3 is TGTGCCAGCAGGGTCGGCAGGATGAACACTGAAGCTTTCTTT. This gives the protein CASRVGRMNTEAFF.